Below are 11 T cell receptor beta chains sequenced from a single sample in a study of CD8 T cells in Susac syndrome. RNA totalling roughly 0.5 to 1 ug underwent reverse transcription with random hexamers. Each CDR3 protein is one row after TCRdb ran MiXCR on the immunoSEQ multiplex PCR reads. Of some 450,000 distinct CDR3 sequences in the sample, about 85% were seen once. The sequencing input was CD8+ T cells from PBMCs. Every receptor here comes from a human donor with multiple sclerosis.

V is TRBV12-3 or TRBV12-4 and J is TRBJ2-7, with 9 positions matching TRBD1. The CDR3 contains 16 residues. The junction had 15 bases not matched to a gene; V was cut back by 8 bases and J by 4 bases. The CDR3 nucleotides read TGTGCCAGCGGGAACCCCGGACAGGGGAGATTTTACGAGCAGTACTTC. This codes for CASGNPGQGRFYEQYF.

This clonotype occurred a few times. The rearrangement joins TRBV7-9 to TRBJ1-2; TRBD1 is a possible D gene (5 bases). V lost 5 bases and J lost 3, with 16 bases in between. The CDR3 extends over 15 amino acids. Germline V lookup: CDR1 SEHNR, CDR2 FQNEAQ (reference sequence). CDR3: CASSPTEGPYYGYTF. In DNA, the CDR3 is TGTGCCAGCAGCCCCACGGAGGGACCTTACTATGGCTACACCTTC. The whole variable domain, remainder taken from reference TRBV7-9 and TRBJ1-2, is DTGVSQNPRHKITKRGQNVTFRCDPISEHNRLYWYRQTLGQGPEFLTYFQNEAQLEKSRLLSDRFSAERPKGSFSTLEIQRTEQGDSAMYLCASSPTEGPYYGYTFGSGTRLTVV.

CDR3 protein: CASSQKREAYTDTQYF. CDR3 nucleotides: TGTGCCAGCAGCCAAAAGCGGGAGGCCTACACAGATACGCAGTATTTT. The chain employs TRBV27 and TRBJ2-3; TRBD2 matches at 9 bases. V lost 6 bases, J lost 2 bases, and 9 bases stayed unmatched. The CDR3 length is 16 residues. Looked up from germline, CDR1 is MNHEY and CDR2 is SMNVEV (reference sequence).

The genes are TRBV14 and TRBJ1-1, with TRBD1 identical over 9 bases. Trimming at V came to 1 base and at J to 9 bases, leaving 3 bases not matched to a gene. Germline V gene lookup returns CDR1 SGHDN and CDR2 FVKESK. The CDR3 covers 13 residues. CDR3 DNA sequence: TGTGCCAGCAGCCAAGCTCACAGGGGGCAAGCTTTCTTT. Amino acid sequence: CASSQAHRGQAFF.

The chain recombines TRBV27 with TRBJ2-7, with 11 bases aligning to TRBD2. CDR3 length: 15 residues. V was clipped by 5 bases and J by 4 bases; unmatched bases: 7. CDR1 and CDR2 (germline): MNHEY, SMNVEV (reference sequence). CDR3 protein: CASSPETSGTYEQYF. CDR3 coding DNA: TGTGCCAGCAGTCCGGAGACTAGCGGGACATACGAGCAGTACTTC.

This chain joins TRBV6-5 and TRBJ1-2; D remains ambiguous. This CDR3 is built from 13 residues. The V gene lost 2 bases and the J gene lost 12 bases, with 16 bases spanning the gap. Per the germline V gene, CDR1 is MNHEY and CDR2 is SVGAGI. The CDR3 DNA reads as TGTGCCAGCAGTTACCCTTTGACGGGATTACACACCTTC. Translated: CASSYPLTGLHTF.

V gene TRBV30 combines with J gene TRBJ1-2, with no clear D. This CDR3 contains 13 residues. Trimming took 2 bases from V and 1 from J, leaving 8 bases between them. The germline V gene encodes CDR1 GTSNPN and CDR2 SVGIG (reference sequence). CDR3 sequence (DNA): TGTGCCTGGAGTATAGATTTTAACTATGGCTACACCTTC. Its translation is CAWSIDFNYGYTF.

V and J are TRBV3-1 and TRBJ2-3, with 9 bases matching TRBD2. Germline V gives CDR1 LGHDT, CDR2 YNNKEL (reference sequence). The length of the CDR3 is 17 residues. With 4 bases clipped from V and 0 bases from J, the junction kept 8 bases outside the gene matches. CDR3 residues: CASSPYAAGGSTDTQYF. The DNA of the CDR3 is TGTGCCAGCAGCCCCTATGCAGCGGGGGGAAGCACAGATACGCAGTATTTT.

V is TRBV5-8 and J is TRBJ2-2; D uncertain. V lost 3 bases and J 0 bases, leaving 6 bases between the germline ends. This CDR3 is 14 amino acids long. CDR1 is SGHTS and CDR2 is YDEGEE in the germline V gene. Here the CDR3 DNA reads TGTGCCAGCAGCTCCCGGACGAACACCGGGGAGCTGTTTTTT. Its translation: CASSSRTNTGELFF.

The chain joins TRBV5-1 to TRBJ1-1; 10 nucleotides line up with TRBD1. The germline CDR1 and CDR2 sequences are SGHRS and YFSETQ. V shed 3 bases and J 3 bases; nucleotides not matched to a gene: 2. CDR3 length equals 14 residues. The CDR3 spells CASSWTGGHTEAFF. DNA of the CDR3: TGCGCCAGCAGCTGGACAGGGGGGCACACTGAAGCTTTCTTT.

The chain is built from TRBV19 and TRBJ2-3, with 8 nucleotides matching TRBD2. The CDR3 extends over 12 amino acids. Germline lookup yields CDR1 LNHDA and CDR2 SQIVND (reference sequence). V lost 7 bases and J lost 9; bases outside the gene matches: 6. CDR3 amino acids: CASTTSDLTQYF. The CDR3 DNA is TGTGCCAGTACGACTAGCGACTTGACGCAGTATTTT. Full variable domain (outside the CDR3, taken from reference TRBV19 and TRBJ2-3): DGGITQSPKYLFRKEGQNVTLSCEQNLNHDAMYWYRQDPGQGLRLIYYSQIVNDFQKGDIAEGYSVSREKKESFPLTVTSAQKNPTAFYLCASTTSDLTQYFGPGTRLTVL.